This T cell receptor beta chain was sequenced during a study of shared clonotypes between healthy human individuals. Sorted-subset replicate PCRs used roughly 220 ng DNA, approximately 27,000 T cell genomes. Here immunoSEQ multiplex PCR was the method, and the copy in TCRdb shows in-frame clones only, minus some. The table lists around 2,000,000 clones, 85% to 95% of them singletons. In regard to this clone: Its antigen is unidentified.

The naive CD8 fraction comprised CD45RO-negative cells positively selected for CCR7 and excluded terminally differentiated effector memory CD45RA+ cells. Every one of the donors was a Caucasian adult that lived in Nashville, Tennessee. Study-level findings and limits: The generation probabilities recorded for non-shared clonotypes fell below those of clonotypes shared by all four donors. Sequencing of the sorted subsets was shown by rarefaction to be incomplete despite large depth.

The source of this sequence is a man aged 18 to 29 in good health. Sequencing input: naive CD8+ T cells sorted from blood.

CDR3 in amino acids: CASSLRAGGTSDGYTF. The CDR3 region has the DNA TGCGCCAGCAGCTTAAGAGCAGGGGGAACTTCCGATGGCTACACCTTC. The chain has TRBV4-1 and TRBJ1-2; 7 bases fit TRBD1. The junction had 15 bases not matched to a gene; V was cut back by 5 bases and J by 6 bases. The CDR3 consists of 16 residues. CDR1 is MGHRA and CDR2 is YSYEKL in the germline V gene.